These T cell receptor beta chains were read from a single sample in a study of T cell clonotyping in hematopoietic cell transplantation. Here immunoSEQ multiplex PCR was the method, and the copy in TCRdb shows in-frame clones only, minus some. The repertoire holds around 16,000 clones, around 55% seen once, with 12% in the top ten. Here the sequenced sample was PBMCs, taken 30 days after allogeneic stem cell transplant. The receptors come from a male patient aged 50 to 60 who had an allogeneic stem cell transplant from an unrelated donor, so T cells may come from the graft donor. Some clones in this sample may be carry-over from other donors' samples. The CDR3 runs from the conserved cysteine through the conserved F or W. A D gene is named only where the DNA matches it firmly. Clone size appears in some rows only: once, few, many, or a class for an expanded clone.

j_call clone_size d_call v_call cdr3_nt cdr3_aa
TRBJ2-7 . TRBD2 TRBV29-1 TGCAGCGTTGGGAGCGCGGGAGGTGGCTCCTACGAGCAGTACTTC CSVGSAGGGSYEQYF
TRBJ1-5 . . TRBV6-5 TGTGCCAGCAGTTACTTACTCGGTCAGCCCCAGCATTTT CASSYLLGQPQHF
TRBJ2-7 . . TRBV7-6 TGTGCCAGCAGCTTAGAAGGGACCGGCTTGTACGAGCAGTACTTC CASSLEGTGLYEQYF
TRBJ1-2 . . TRBV5-1 TGCGCCAGCAACAGCGGGACCGCCATCGGCTACACCTTC CASNSGTAIGYTF
TRBJ2-5 . . TRBV19 TGTGCCAGTAGCATAGACAGGTCCCAAGAGACCCAGTACTTC CASSIDRSQETQYF
TRBJ2-5 once TRBD1 TRBV7-2 TGTGCCAGCAGCTCGGGACAGGTGAAAGAGACCCAGTACTTC CASSSGQVKETQYF
TRBJ1-1 . . TRBV25-1 TGTGCCAGCAGTGAACGGGGAACTGAAGCTTTCTTT CASSERGTEAFF
TRBJ1-2 . . TRBV30 TGTGCCTGGAGTGTGTCCCCCTTCCAATATGGCTACACCTTC CAWSVSPFQYGYTF
TRBJ2-7 few TRBD2 TRBV28 TGTGCCAGCAGCCAGACTAGCGGGAGATACGAGCAGTACTTC CASSQTSGRYEQYF
TRBJ1-1 . . TRBV5-1 TGCGCCAGCAGCAACAGCCTTGAAGCTTTCTTT CASSNSLEAFF